A selection of T cell receptor beta chains follows, all from one sample in a study of molecular identifiers for immune sequencing clone quantification. TCRdb passed the PCR reads through MiXCR, listing each CDR3 protein once. The data show roughly 630,000 distinct CDR3 sequences, around 25% seen once. Specimen: naive CD8+ T cells from blood, with Jurkat cell RNA spiked in. The receptor set was obtained from a human donor in good health. Some libraries in this study had Jurkat cell RNA spiked in. The CDR3 runs from the conserved cysteine through the conserved F or W. Each record gives: CDR3 protein, CDR3 DNA, D gene, V gene, J gene, clone size. A D gene is named only where the DNA matches it firmly. Clone size is given for some rows only: seen once, a few or many times, or a class if the clone is expanded.

CDR3 protein: CAGSQDHRTYAEKLFF
CDR3 DNA: TGCGCCGGCAGCCAAGACCACAGGACTTATGCTGAAAAACTGTTTTTT
D gene: NA
V gene: TRBV4-3
J gene: TRBJ1-4
clone size: once

CDR3 protein: CASSISGSLFDEQFF
CDR3 DNA: TGTGCCAGCAGCATTAGCGGGAGCCTCTTTGATGAGCAGTTCTTC
D gene: TRBD2
V gene: TRBV7-9
J gene: TRBJ2-1
clone size: NA

CDR3 protein: CASSLGQGGYGYTF
CDR3 DNA: TGTGCCAGCAGCTTAGGTCAGGGAGGCTATGGCTACACCTTC
D gene: NA
V gene: TRBV11-2
J gene: TRBJ1-2
clone size: many

CDR3 protein: CASSPNPGANVLTF
CDR3 DNA: TGCGCCAGCAGCCCTAACCCTGGGGCCAACGTCCTGACTTTC
D gene: NA
V gene: TRBV4-3
J gene: TRBJ2-6
clone size: many

CDR3 protein: CASSPDRGQNTEAFF
CDR3 DNA: TGTGCCAGCAGTCCTGACAGGGGCCAGAACACTGAAGCTTTCTTT
D gene: TRBD1
V gene: TRBV6-2/TRBV6-3
J gene: TRBJ1-1
clone size: many

CDR3 protein: CVSSIADWGPQHF
CDR3 DNA: TGTGTCAGTAGTATTGCTGATTGGGGGCCCCAGCATTTT
D gene: NA
V gene: TRBV19
J gene: TRBJ1-5
clone size: NA

CDR3 protein: CASSQDSAPAVQTDTQYF
CDR3 DNA: TGCGCCAGCAGCCAAGACTCGGCGCCGGCAGTGCAAACAGATACGCAGTATTTT
D gene: NA
V gene: TRBV4-3
J gene: TRBJ2-3
clone size: many

CDR3 protein: CASSTPNWENQPQHF
CDR3 DNA: TGTGCCAGCAGTACGCCTAACTGGGAGAATCAGCCCCAGCATTTT
D gene: NA
V gene: TRBV28
J gene: TRBJ1-5
clone size: few

CDR3 protein: CASSSTDRGNTDTQYF
CDR3 DNA: TGTGCCAGCAGCTCGACCGACAGGGGGAACACAGATACGCAGTATTTT
D gene: TRBD1
V gene: TRBV7-9
J gene: TRBJ2-3
clone size: NA

CDR3 protein: CAWSSGNTIYF
CDR3 DNA: TGTGCCTGGTCCTCTGGAAACACCATATATTTT
D gene: NA
V gene: TRBV30
J gene: TRBJ1-3
clone size: many

CDR3 protein: CASGTVSNQPQHF
CDR3 DNA: TGTGCCAGCGGGACAGTTAGCAATCAGCCCCAGCATTTT
D gene: TRBD1
V gene: TRBV6-6
J gene: TRBJ1-5
clone size: many

CDR3 protein: CASSYSPTGMDEQYF
CDR3 DNA: TGTGCCAGCAGTTACTCCCCGACAGGGATGGACGAGCAGTACTTC
D gene: TRBD1
V gene: TRBV6-2/TRBV6-3
J gene: TRBJ2-7
clone size: many

CDR3 protein: CASSTGGAPSADTQYF
CDR3 DNA: TGTGCCAGCAGCACTGGGGGGGCCCCTAGCGCAGATACGCAGTATTTT
D gene: NA
V gene: TRBV7-9
J gene: TRBJ2-3
clone size: once

CDR3 protein: CASSTWEETQYF
CDR3 DNA: TGTGCCAGCAGCACTTGGGAAGAGACCCAGTACTTC
D gene: NA
V gene: TRBV28
J gene: TRBJ2-5
clone size: many

CDR3 protein: CASGLGPRDTQYF
CDR3 DNA: TGTGCCAGCGGTTTAGGGCCCCGGGATACGCAGTACTTT
D gene: NA
V gene: TRBV6-6
J gene: TRBJ2-3
clone size: NA

CDR3 protein: CASSYIAGGLFDEQFF
CDR3 DNA: TGTGCCAGCAGTTACATAGCGGGAGGCCTGTTCGATGAGCAGTTCTTC
D gene: TRBD2
V gene: TRBV6-5
J gene: TRBJ2-1
clone size: few

CDR3 protein: CASSPPETLNTEAFF
CDR3 DNA: TGTGCCAGCTCACCACCAGAGACTCTGAACACTGAAGCTTTCTTT
D gene: NA
V gene: TRBV18
J gene: TRBJ1-1
clone size: many

CDR3 protein: CASSLIEVTYEQYF
CDR3 DNA: TGTGCCAGCAGCTTAATAGAGGTTACCTACGAGCAGTACTTC
D gene: NA
V gene: TRBV7-9
J gene: TRBJ2-7
clone size: NA

CDR3 protein: CATRTSTLAGGLVNEQFF
CDR3 DNA: TGTGCCACCCGGACCAGCACCTTAGCGGGAGGCCTCGTCAATGAGCAGTTCTTC
D gene: TRBD2
V gene: TRBV15
J gene: TRBJ2-1
clone size: NA

CDR3 protein: CASSSTGTGTDTQYF
CDR3 DNA: TGCGCCAGCAGCTCCACCGGGACAGGCACAGATACGCAGTATTTT
D gene: TRBD1
V gene: TRBV6-5
J gene: TRBJ2-3
clone size: many

CDR3 protein: CASSLFPEGAAGNTIYF
CDR3 DNA: TGTGCCAGCAGCTTATTTCCGGAGGGGGCAGCTGGAAACACCATATATTTT
D gene: TRBD1
V gene: TRBV7-6
J gene: TRBJ1-3
clone size: NA

CDR3 protein: CASSGTGTVCEQYF
CDR3 DNA: TGTGCCAGCAGTGGGACCGGGACGGTCTGCGAGCAGTACTTC
D gene: NA
V gene: TRBV27
J gene: TRBJ2-7
clone size: NA

CDR3 protein: CASSLGLAGAKETQYF
CDR3 DNA: TGTGCCAGCAGCTTGGGGCTAGCGGGGGCCAAAGAGACCCAGTACTTC
D gene: TRBD2
V gene: TRBV5-4
J gene: TRBJ2-5
clone size: NA

CDR3 protein: CASSPRGGYAQYF
CDR3 DNA: TGTGCCAGCAGCCCACGTGGGGGCTACGCGCAGTACTTC
D gene: NA
V gene: TRBV6-5
J gene: TRBJ2-7
clone size: NA

CDR3 protein: CASSPEEHSYEQYF
CDR3 DNA: TGCGCCAGCAGCCCCGAGGAACACTCCTACGAGCAGTACTTC
D gene: NA
V gene: TRBV4-3
J gene: TRBJ2-7
clone size: few

CDR3 protein: CASSKREESYEQYF
CDR3 DNA: TGTGCCAGCAGCAAGCGCGAGGAGTCCTACGAGCAGTACTTC
D gene: NA
V gene: TRBV7-9
J gene: TRBJ2-7
clone size: NA

CDR3 protein: CATLQEPTYEAFF
CDR3 DNA: TGTGCCACCCTACAGGAACCGACCTATGAAGCTTTCTTT
D gene: NA
V gene: TRBV10-3
J gene: TRBJ1-1
clone size: few

CDR3 protein: CASSFAGTHPVAFF
CDR3 DNA: TGTGCCAGCAGCTTCGCCGGCACCCACCCCGTAGCTTTCTTT
D gene: NA
V gene: TRBV5-6
J gene: TRBJ1-1
clone size: NA

CDR3 protein: CASSRSGTIYSGANVLTF
CDR3 DNA: TGTGCCAGCAGCCGTTCCGGGACCATCTACTCTGGGGCCAACGTCCTGACTTTC
D gene: NA
V gene: TRBV14
J gene: TRBJ2-6
clone size: many

CDR3 protein: CAGSLSLTEAFF
CDR3 DNA: TGTGCCGGCAGCTTAAGTTTAACTGAAGCTTTCTTT
D gene: NA
V gene: TRBV7-9
J gene: TRBJ1-1
clone size: NA